The 17 T cell receptor beta chains presented below share a single source sample, sequenced in a study of T cells after yellow fever vaccination. TCRdb independently ran MiXCR on the 5' RACE reads; one entry per CDR3 protein. The repertoire holds fewer than 450,000 distinct CDR3 sequences, 11% seen once, with roughly 18% in the top ten. The sequencing used PBMCs, collected on the day of the first yellow fever vaccination. The receptors derive from a man aged 18 to 35 who received the YFV17D yellow fever vaccine.

This clonotype was counted between two and nine times. The CDR3 bases are TGCGCCAGCAGCCAGACCGGGACAGGGAATCAGCCCCAGCATTTT. This translates into CASSQTGTGNQPQHF. V usage is TRBV4-1 and J usage is TRBJ1-5; 9 bases are a match to TRBD1. The CDR3 spans 15 residues. From germline, CDR1 is MGHRA and CDR2 YSYEKL. J gave up 4 bases and V 3 bases, and 4 bases lay outside the gene matches.

The rearrangement links TRBV9 to TRBJ1-4; 9 nucleotides match TRBD1. CDR1 and CDR2 (germline): SGDLS, YYNGEE. Losses at the gene ends were 6 bases for V and 4 bases for J; bases not matched to a gene: 7. CDR3 length: 15 amino acids. The CDR3 region has the DNA TGTGCCAGCAACTTAGGACAGGGGCTTAATGAAAAACTGTTTTTT. Protein sequence: CASNLGQGLNEKLFF.

The table lists this clonotype with a few counts. The chain links TRBV11-2 to TRBJ2-7, with D hard to call. The CDR3 length is 15 residues. V lost 0 bases, J lost 2 bases, and 11 bases lay in between. Germline V gene sequence: CDR1 SGHAT, CDR2 FQNNGV. The CDR3 sequence: CASSLEHGPAYEQYF. The CDR3 coding sequence is TGTGCCAGCAGCTTAGAACACGGCCCTGCCTACGAGCAGTACTTC.

This clonotype showed up many times. The chain links TRBV12-3 or TRBV12-4 to TRBJ2-3; the D gene is possibly TRBD1 (7 bases). The CDR3 extends over 14 amino acids. Trimming removed 4 bases at V and 6 bases at J, with 14 bases between. CDR3 DNA: TGTGCCAGCAGTTCCAGGGGGGCCGGGGATACGCAGTATTTT. Translation gives CASSSRGAGDTQYF.

The chain uses TRBV19 and TRBJ2-1; 10 positions agree with TRBD2. This CDR3 region has 15 residues. Germline assignment: CDR1 LNHDA and CDR2 SQIVND (reference sequence). Unmatched junction bases numbered 12, after V lost 7 bases and J lost 9 bases. CDR3: CASTQTGLAGVEQFF. CDR3 nucleotide sequence: TGTGCCAGTACCCAAACCGGGCTAGCGGGGGTTGAGCAGTTCTTC.

This clonotype was detected only a few times. V is TRBV19 and J is TRBJ2-2, with D perhaps matching TRBD2 (5 bases). Trimming shortened V by 4 bases and J by 0 bases, and 15 bases separated the two germline ends. This CDR3 spans 17 amino acids. The germline V gene has CDR1 LNHDA and CDR2 SQIVND (reference sequence). The CDR3 loop reads CASSRGLFPANTGELFF. The CDR3 DNA is TGTGCCAGTAGTAGAGGACTGTTCCCGGCGAACACCGGGGAGCTGTTTTTT.

This clonotype appeared a few times. The chain has TRBV6-1 and TRBJ1-6; TRBD1 matches at 9 bases. The V gene end was trimmed by 6 bases and the J gene end by 6 bases; junction bases not matched to a gene: 6. CDR1 and CDR2 (germline): MNHNS, SASEGT. This CDR3 is built from 15 residues. CDR3 coding DNA: TGTGCCAGCAGGCTTGCGGGACAGGGTAATTCACCCCTCCACTTT. Translating it yields CASRLAGQGNSPLHF.

This clonotype appeared a few times. The chain recombines TRBV7-8 with TRBJ1-6, with D perhaps TRBD1 (6 bases). This CDR3 has 15 amino acids. Germline CDR1 SGHVS, CDR2 FQNEAQ. V lost 3 bases and J lost 10, with 16 bases in between. This CDR3 is CASSFNPGAWSPLHF. DNA of the CDR3: TGTGCCAGCAGCTTTAATCCGGGGGCTTGGTCACCCCTCCACTTT.

The chain is built from TRBV19 and TRBJ1-5; no reliable D call. V dropped 3 bases and J dropped 2 bases, with 5 bases sitting between them. CDR1 is LNHDA, CDR2 SQIVND, per germline (reference sequence). This CDR3 region has 13 residues. In DNA, the CDR3 is TGTGCCAGTAGTATTGTCCGCAATCAGCCCCAGCATTTT. Translating gives CASSIVRNQPQHF.

This clonotype showed up just a few times. V gene TRBV20-1 combines with J gene TRBJ1-2; TRBD1 matches at 8 bases. The ends lost 4 bases at V and 5 bases at J; junction bases unmatched: 6. The CDR3 contains 13 residues. Germline V gene sequence: CDR1 DFQATT, CDR2 SNEGSKA (reference sequence). CDR3 sequence: CSATDRVGYGYTF. CDR3 nucleotides: TGCAGTGCTACGGACAGGGTGGGTTATGGCTACACCTTC.

A few counts support this clonotype. The chain carries TRBV5-5 and TRBJ2-3; the match to TRBD2 covers 9 bases. CDR1 is SGHKS, CDR2 YYEKEE, per germline (reference sequence). The CDR3 has 13 residues. J was trimmed by 4 bases and V by 5 bases; bases with no gene match: 2. CDR3 in amino acids: CASSRTSADTQYF. In DNA, the CDR3 is TGTGCCAGCAGTCGGACTAGCGCAGATACGCAGTATTTT.

This clonotype was counted a few times. J is TRBJ1-5 and V is TRBV20-1; D gene uncertain. Germline CDR1 and CDR2: DFQATT and SNEGSKA (reference sequence). This CDR3 comprises 14 residues. The germline V and J ends were trimmed by 3 bases and 3 bases, with 12 bases remaining between them. The CDR3 loop reads CSARVRGLNQPQHF. Written as DNA, the CDR3 is TGCAGTGCTAGGGTCCGCGGGCTCAATCAGCCCCAGCATTTT.

This clonotype has only a few counts. The chain employs TRBV18 and TRBJ2-7; 9 bases agree with TRBD1. CDR3 length equals 14 residues. Germline assignment: CDR1 KGHSH and CDR2 LQKENI. Germline trimming cut 3 bases from V and 5 bases from J; bases unmatched to any gene: 5. This CDR3 is CASSPRRDRDEQYF. The DNA of the CDR3 is TGTGCCAGCTCACCGCGCCGGGACAGGGACGAGCAGTACTTC.

In its sample, this clonotype was seen a few times. This chain joins TRBV27 and TRBJ1-1; D gene ambiguous. V was pared by 5 bases and J by 5 bases, with 12 bases between. Germline CDR1 and CDR2: MNHEY and SMNVEV (reference sequence). CDR3 length: 13 amino acids. The CDR3 sequence is CASSREEGTEAFF. CDR3 nucleotide sequence: TGTGCCAGCAGTCGAGAGGAGGGAACTGAAGCTTTCTTT.

This clonotype has more than one count but fewer than ten. The V call is TRBV5-1, the J call TRBJ1-1; D is unresolved. The CDR3 has 15 amino acids. Trimming stripped 5 bases from V and 0 bases from J, with 14 bases between. Germline lookup yields CDR1 SGHRS and CDR2 YFSETQ. The CDR3 sequence: CASRIGSSLNTEAFF. CDR3 sequence (DNA): TGCGCCAGCAGAATAGGGTCATCACTGAACACTGAAGCTTTCTTT.

The CDR3 reads CASSEDRANTEAFF. As DNA, the CDR3 is TGTGCCAGCAGTGAGGACAGGGCGAACACTGAAGCTTTCTTT. The rearrangement uses TRBV25-1 and TRBJ1-1; TRBD1 aligns across 8 bases. The CDR3 contains 14 residues. V dropped 3 bases and J dropped 1; count of bases not matched to a gene: 1. Germline CDR1 and CDR2: MGHDK and SYGVNS.

This chain uses TRBV18 with TRBJ2-1; 11 bases are shared with TRBD2. With V trimmed by 2 bases and J by 4 bases, 4 bases remained unmatched. Germline-derived CDR1 and CDR2 are KGHSH and LQKENI. CDR3 length: 16 amino acids. The CDR3 DNA is TGTGCCAGCTCACCAATGGCTAGCGGGGGGTACAATGAGCAGTTCTTC. Translated: CASSPMASGGYNEQFF.